A single sample gave rise to the 9 T cell receptor beta chains below, sequenced in a study of cytomegalovirus exposure and HLA in healthy donors. Produced via immunoSEQ multiplex PCR; TCRdb's table is partial and in-frame only. The sample holds tens of thousands of clones; around 94% are singletons and the top ten take about 3.5%. The sequenced sample was PBMCs. These receptors came from a young woman in good health and CMV-seropositive.

The chain uses TRBV7-9 and TRBJ1-2; tentative D call: TRBD1 (5 bases). The germline CDR1 and CDR2 sequences are SEHNR and FQNEAQ (reference sequence). Trimming left V 5 bases short and J 7 bases short, with 17 bases between. The CDR3 contains 14 residues. In DNA form, the CDR3 reads TGTGCCAGCAGCCTGGGACTCCCGGGGAGTGGCTACACCTTC. The encoded protein is CASSLGLPGSGYTF.

This clone was observed once. The chain joins TRBV25-1 to TRBJ1-1; 12 nucleotides line up with TRBD1. This CDR3 spans 14 amino acids. CDR1 MGHDK and CDR2 SYGVNS come from the germline V gene. V lost 5 bases to trimming and J lost 7 bases; unmatched junction nucleotides: 5. This CDR3 reads CASSPGTGGVEAFF. The CDR3 coding sequence is TGTGCCAGCAGTCCTGGGACAGGGGGCGTTGAAGCTTTCTTT.

CDR3 sequence (DNA): TGTGCCAGCAGTCCAGGGACAGTCAATCAGCCCCAGCATTTT. It codes for CASSPGTVNQPQHF. This chain joins TRBV27 and TRBJ1-5; 7 bases match TRBD1. V dropped 5 bases and J dropped 3; count of bases not matched to a gene: 4. This CDR3 has 14 amino acids. Germline V gene lookup returns CDR1 MNHEY and CDR2 SMNVEV (reference sequence).

The chain recombines TRBV5-1 with TRBJ1-2; 10 positions match TRBD1. The V gene's germline CDR1 is SGHRS and CDR2 YFSETQ. J was trimmed by 8 bases and V by 2 bases; bases with no gene match: 3. CDR3 size: 13 residues. The DNA of the CDR3 is TGCGCCAGCAGCTTAGGACAGGGGGAAGGCTACACCTTC. Translated, it gives CASSLGQGEGYTF. Complete variable domain (other parts from reference TRBV5-1 and TRBJ1-2): KAGVTQTPRYLIKTRGQQVTLSCSPISGHRSVSWYQQTPGQGLQFLFEYFSETQRNKGNFPGRFSGRQFSNSRSEMNVSTLELGDSALYLCASSLGQGEGYTFGSGTRLTVV.

Remarks on this clone: A junction end diverges from the germline sequence, so it may reflect a read error. The genes are TRBV4-1 and TRBJ1-2; the D gene is possibly TRBD1 (5 bases). The CDR3 spans 16 residues. Germline loops: CDR1 MGHRA, CDR2 YSYEKL. The DNA for the CDR3 is TGCGCCAGCAGCGAAGAGGGTCACAGGCCCAACTATGGCTACACCTTC. Its protein product is CASSEEGHRPNYGYTF.

The V gene is TRBV10-3, the J gene TRBJ2-1, with TRBD2 as a possible D gene (6 bases). Germline V gives CDR1 ENHRY, CDR2 SYGVKD. This CDR3 region has 15 residues. V dropped 8 bases and J dropped 1 base, with 15 bases sitting between them. The CDR3 loop reads CAIGGAGTSYNEQFF. The DNA of the CDR3 is TGTGCCATCGGAGGGGCAGGAACTTCCTACAATGAGCAGTTCTTC.

This sequence joins TRBV15 and TRBJ1-6, with TRBD1 as a possible D gene (6 bases). The germline CDR1 and CDR2 sequences are LNHNV and YYDKDF (reference sequence). This CDR3 is built from 14 residues. The germline V and J ends were trimmed by 4 bases and 11 bases, with 15 bases remaining between them. The CDR3 sequence: CATSTGRQVAPLHF. For the CDR3, the DNA is TGTGCCACCAGCACAGGAAGACAGGTTGCACCCCTCCACTTT.

The V and J genes are TRBV2 and TRBJ1-6; 8 bases are a match to TRBD1. The CDR3 covers 15 residues. Germline V gives CDR1 SNHLY, CDR2 FYNNEI. The junction had 11 bases not matched to a gene; V was cut back by 6 bases and J by 10 bases. CDR3 loop: CASSTTGTGGSPLHF. The CDR3 coding sequence is TGTGCCAGCAGCACTACGGGGACAGGAGGCTCACCCCTCCACTTT.

V is TRBV19 and J is TRBJ1-6; 8 bases fit TRBD1. This CDR3 is built from 17 residues. With 7 bases clipped from V and 3 bases from J, the junction kept 11 bases outside the gene matches. Germline assignment: CDR1 LNHDA and CDR2 SQIVND (reference sequence). The CDR3 DNA follows: TGTGCCAGTACCACAACCGGGACAGGAGGCTATAATTCACCCCTCCACTTT. As protein: CASTTTGTGGYNSPLHF. The full variable domain, in which reference TRBV19 and TRBJ1-6 provide the parts outside the CDR3, is DGGITQSPKYLFRKEGQNVTLSCEQNLNHDAMYWYRQDPGQGLRLIYYSQIVNDFQKGDIAEGYSVSREKKESFPLTVTSAQKNPTAFYLCASTTTGTGGYNSPLHFGNGTRLTVT.